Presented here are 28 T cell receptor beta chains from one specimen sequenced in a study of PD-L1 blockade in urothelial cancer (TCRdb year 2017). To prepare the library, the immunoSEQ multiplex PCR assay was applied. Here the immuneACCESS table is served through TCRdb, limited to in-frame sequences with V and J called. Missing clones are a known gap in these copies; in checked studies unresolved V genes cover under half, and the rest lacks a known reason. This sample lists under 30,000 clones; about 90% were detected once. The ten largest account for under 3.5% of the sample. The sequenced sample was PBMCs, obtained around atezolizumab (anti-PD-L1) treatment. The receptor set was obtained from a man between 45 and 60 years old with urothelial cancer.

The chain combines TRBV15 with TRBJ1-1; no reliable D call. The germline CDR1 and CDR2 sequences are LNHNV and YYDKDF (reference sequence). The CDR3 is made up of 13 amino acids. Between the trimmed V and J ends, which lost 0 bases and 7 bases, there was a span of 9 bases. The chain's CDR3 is CATSREESSEAFF. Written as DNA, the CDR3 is TGTGCCACCAGCAGAGAAGAGAGTAGTGAAGCTTTCTTT.

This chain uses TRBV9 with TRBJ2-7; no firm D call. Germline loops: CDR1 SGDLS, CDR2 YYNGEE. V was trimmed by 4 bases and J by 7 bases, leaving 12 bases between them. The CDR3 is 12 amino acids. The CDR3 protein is CASSIHFGEQYF. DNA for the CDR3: TGTGCCAGCAGCATCCACTTCGGGGAGCAGTACTTC.

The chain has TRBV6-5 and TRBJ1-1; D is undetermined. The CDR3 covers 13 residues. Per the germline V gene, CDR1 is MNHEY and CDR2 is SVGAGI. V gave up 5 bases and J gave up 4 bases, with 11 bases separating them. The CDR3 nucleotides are TGTGCCAGCAGTAACCGCGGCTCCACTGAAGCTTTCTTT. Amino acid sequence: CASSNRGSTEAFF.

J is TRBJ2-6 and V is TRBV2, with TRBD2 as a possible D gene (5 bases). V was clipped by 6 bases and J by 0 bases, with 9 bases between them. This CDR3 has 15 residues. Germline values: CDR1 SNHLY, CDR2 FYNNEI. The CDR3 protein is CASRRAHSGANVLTF. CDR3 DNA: TGTGCCAGCAGGAGGGCCCACTCTGGGGCCAACGTCCTGACTTTC.

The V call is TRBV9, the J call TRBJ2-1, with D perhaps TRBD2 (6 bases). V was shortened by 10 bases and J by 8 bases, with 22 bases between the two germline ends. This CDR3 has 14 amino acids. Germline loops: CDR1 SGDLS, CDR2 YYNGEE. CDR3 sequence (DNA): TGTGCCTCCAACGCCTGGGGGACGGGGGATGAGCAGTTCTTC. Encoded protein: CASNAWGTGDEQFF.

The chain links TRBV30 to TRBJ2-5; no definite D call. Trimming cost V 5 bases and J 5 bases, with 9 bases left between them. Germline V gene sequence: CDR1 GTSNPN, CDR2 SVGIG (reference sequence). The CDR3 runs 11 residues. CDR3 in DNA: TGTGCCTGGTCTCCTAGTGAGACCCAGTACTTC. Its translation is CAWSPSETQYF.

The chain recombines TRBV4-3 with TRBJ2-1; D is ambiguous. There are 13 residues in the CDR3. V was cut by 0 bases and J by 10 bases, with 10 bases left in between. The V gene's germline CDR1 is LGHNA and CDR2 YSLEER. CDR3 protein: CASSQDRVGEQFF. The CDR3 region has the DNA TGCGCCAGCAGCCAAGATCGGGTTGGGGAGCAGTTCTTC.

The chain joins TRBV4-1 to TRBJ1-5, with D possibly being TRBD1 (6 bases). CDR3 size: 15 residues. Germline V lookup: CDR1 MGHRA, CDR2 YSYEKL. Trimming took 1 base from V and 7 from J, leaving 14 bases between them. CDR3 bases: TGCGCCAGCAGCCAAGGAGGTTATGGGGGCCAGCCCCAGCATTTT. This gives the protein CASSQGGYGGQPQHF.

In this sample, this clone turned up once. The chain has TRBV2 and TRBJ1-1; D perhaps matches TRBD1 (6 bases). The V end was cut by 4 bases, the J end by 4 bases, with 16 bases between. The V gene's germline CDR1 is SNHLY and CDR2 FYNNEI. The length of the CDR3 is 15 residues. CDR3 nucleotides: TGTGCCAGCAGTGGCCAGAGGGGGACGGGCACTGAAGCTTTCTTT. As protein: CASSGQRGTGTEAFF.

CDR3 amino acids: CAWRYRNTGELFF. CDR3 nucleotide sequence: TGTGCCTGGAGATACAGAAACACCGGGGAGCTGTTTTTT. The J gene is TRBJ2-2, the V gene TRBV30; the D is unclear. CDR3 length: 13 amino acids. V was clipped by 3 bases and J by 2 bases, with 7 bases between them. Germline V gives CDR1 GTSNPN, CDR2 SVGIG (reference sequence).

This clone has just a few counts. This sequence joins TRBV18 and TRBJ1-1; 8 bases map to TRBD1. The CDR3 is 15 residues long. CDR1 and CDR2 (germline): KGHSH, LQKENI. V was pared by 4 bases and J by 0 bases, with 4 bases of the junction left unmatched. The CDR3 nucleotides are TGTGCCAGCTCACACGACAGGGGCATGAACACTGAAGCTTTCTTT. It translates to CASSHDRGMNTEAFF.

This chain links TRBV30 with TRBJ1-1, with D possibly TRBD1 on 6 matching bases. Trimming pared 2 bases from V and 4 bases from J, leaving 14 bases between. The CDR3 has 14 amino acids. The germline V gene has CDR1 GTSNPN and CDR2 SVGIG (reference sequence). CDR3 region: CAWSSGQRSTEAFF. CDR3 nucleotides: TGTGCCTGGAGTTCTGGACAGCGGTCCACTGAAGCTTTCTTT.

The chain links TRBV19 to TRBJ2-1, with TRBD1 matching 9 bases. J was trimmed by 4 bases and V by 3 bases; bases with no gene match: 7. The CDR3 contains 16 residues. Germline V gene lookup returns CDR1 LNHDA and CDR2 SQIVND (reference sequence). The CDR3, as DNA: TGTGCCAGTAGTATGCAACAGGGGGCCTCTTACAATGAGCAGTTCTTC. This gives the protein CASSMQQGASYNEQFF.

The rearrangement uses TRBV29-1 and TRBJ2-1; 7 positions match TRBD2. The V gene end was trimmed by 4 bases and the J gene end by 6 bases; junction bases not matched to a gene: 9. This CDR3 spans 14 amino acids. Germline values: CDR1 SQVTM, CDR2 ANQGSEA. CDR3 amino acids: CSVGGGGAGNEQFF. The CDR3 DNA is TGCAGCGTTGGGGGCGGGGGAGCGGGCAATGAGCAGTTCTTC.

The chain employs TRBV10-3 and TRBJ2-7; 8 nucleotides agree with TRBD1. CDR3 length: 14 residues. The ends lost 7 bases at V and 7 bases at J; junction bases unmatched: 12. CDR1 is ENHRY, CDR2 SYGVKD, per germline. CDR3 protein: CAIKGQGYSDEQYF. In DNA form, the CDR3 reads TGTGCCATCAAAGGACAGGGCTACTCGGATGAGCAGTACTTC.

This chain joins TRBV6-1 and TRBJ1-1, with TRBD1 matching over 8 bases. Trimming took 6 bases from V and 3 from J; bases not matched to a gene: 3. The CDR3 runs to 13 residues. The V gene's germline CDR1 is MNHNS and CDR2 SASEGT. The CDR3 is CASRDRAYTEAFF. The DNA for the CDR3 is TGTGCCAGCAGGGACAGGGCGTACACTGAAGCTTTCTTT.

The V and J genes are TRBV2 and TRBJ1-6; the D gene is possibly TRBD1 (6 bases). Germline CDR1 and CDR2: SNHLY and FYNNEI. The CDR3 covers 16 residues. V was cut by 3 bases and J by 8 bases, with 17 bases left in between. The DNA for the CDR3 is TGTGCCAGCAGTGAGGTAACCCAGGGGTTAGATTCACCCCTCCACTTT. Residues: CASSEVTQGLDSPLHF.

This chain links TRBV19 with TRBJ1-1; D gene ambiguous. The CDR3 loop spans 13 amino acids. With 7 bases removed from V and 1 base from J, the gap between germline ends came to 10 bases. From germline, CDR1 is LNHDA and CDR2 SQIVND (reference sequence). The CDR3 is CASNEQRNTEAFF. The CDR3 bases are TGTGCCAGTAACGAACAGAGGAACACTGAAGCTTTCTTT.

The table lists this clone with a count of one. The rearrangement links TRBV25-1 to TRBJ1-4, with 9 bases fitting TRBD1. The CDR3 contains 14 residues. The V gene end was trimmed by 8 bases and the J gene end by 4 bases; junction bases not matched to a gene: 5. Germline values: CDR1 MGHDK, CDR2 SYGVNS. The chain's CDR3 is CASRSDRGNEKLFF. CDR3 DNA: TGTGCCAGCCGTTCGGACAGGGGTAATGAAAAACTGTTTTTT. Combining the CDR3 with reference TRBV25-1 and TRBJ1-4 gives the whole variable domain EADIYQTPRYLVIGTGKKITLECSQTMGHDKMYWYQQDPGMELHLIHYSYGVNSTEKGDLSSESTVSRIRTEHFPLTLESARPSHTSQYLCASRSDRGNEKLFFGSGTQLSVL.

Here the CDR3 reads CASCSGRGEQYF. CDR3 sequence (DNA): TGTGCCAGCTGTTCGGGCCGGGGCGAGCAGTACTTC. The rearrangement uses TRBV6-6 and TRBJ2-7, with D maybe TRBD2 (5 bases). The CDR3 has 12 amino acids. V was cut by 8 bases and J by 6 bases, with 14 bases left in between. CDR1 and CDR2 (germline): MNHNY, SVGAGI (reference sequence).

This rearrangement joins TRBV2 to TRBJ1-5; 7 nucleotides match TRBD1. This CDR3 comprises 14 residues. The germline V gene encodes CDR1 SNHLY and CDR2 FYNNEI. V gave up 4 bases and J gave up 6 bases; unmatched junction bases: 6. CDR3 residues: CASSADRVGQPQHF. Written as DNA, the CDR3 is TGTGCCAGCAGTGCCGACAGGGTAGGTCAGCCCCAGCATTTT.

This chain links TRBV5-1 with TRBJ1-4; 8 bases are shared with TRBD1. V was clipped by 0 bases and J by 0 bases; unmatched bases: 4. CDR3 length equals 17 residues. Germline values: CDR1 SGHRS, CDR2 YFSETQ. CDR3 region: CASSLGTGRATNEKLFF. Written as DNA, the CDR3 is TGCGCCAGCAGCTTGGGGACAGGGCGAGCAACTAATGAAAAACTGTTTTTT.

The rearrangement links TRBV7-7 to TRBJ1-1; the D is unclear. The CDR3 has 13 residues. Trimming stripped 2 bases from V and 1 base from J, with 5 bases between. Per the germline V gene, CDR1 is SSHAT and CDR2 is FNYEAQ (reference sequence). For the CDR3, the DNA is TGTGCCAGCAGCTTAACGAGGAACACTGAAGCTTTCTTT. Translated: CASSLTRNTEAFF.

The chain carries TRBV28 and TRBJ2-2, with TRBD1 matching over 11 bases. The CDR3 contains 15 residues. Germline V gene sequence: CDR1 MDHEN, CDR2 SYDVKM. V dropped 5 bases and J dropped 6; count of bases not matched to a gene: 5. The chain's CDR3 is CASSGPGQGAGELFF. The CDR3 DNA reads TGTGCCAGCAGTGGACCGGGACAGGGGGCCGGGGAGCTGTTTTTT.

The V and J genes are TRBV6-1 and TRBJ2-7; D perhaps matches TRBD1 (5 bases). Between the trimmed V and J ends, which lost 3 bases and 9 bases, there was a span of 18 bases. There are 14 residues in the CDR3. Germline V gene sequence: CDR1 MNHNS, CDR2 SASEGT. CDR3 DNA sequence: TGTGCCAGCAGTGACCCATTAGGGGCGGTGGGGCAGTACTTC. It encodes CASSDPLGAVGQYF.

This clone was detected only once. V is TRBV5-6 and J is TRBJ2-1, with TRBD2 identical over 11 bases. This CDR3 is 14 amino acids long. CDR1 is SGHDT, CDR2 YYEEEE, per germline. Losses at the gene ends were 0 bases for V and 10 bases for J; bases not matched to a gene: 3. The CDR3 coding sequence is TGTGCCAGCAGCTTGGTTAGCGGGGGGGGAGAGCAGTTCTTC. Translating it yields CASSLVSGGGEQFF.

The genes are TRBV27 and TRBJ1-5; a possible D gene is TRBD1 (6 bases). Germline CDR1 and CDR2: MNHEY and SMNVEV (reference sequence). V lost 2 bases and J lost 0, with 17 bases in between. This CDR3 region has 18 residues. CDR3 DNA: TGTGCCAGCAGTTTAACAGCCAGGGGATTAAATAGCAATCAGCCCCAGCATTTT. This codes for CASSLTARGLNSNQPQHF.

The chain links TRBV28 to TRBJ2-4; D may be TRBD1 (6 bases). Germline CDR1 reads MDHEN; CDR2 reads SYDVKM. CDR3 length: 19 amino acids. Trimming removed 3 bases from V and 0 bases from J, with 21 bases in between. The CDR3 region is CASSFKAGQRTVAKNIQYF. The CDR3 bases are TGTGCCAGCAGTTTTAAGGCCGGACAGAGGACAGTAGCCAAAAACATTCAGTACTTC.